Listed here are 15 T cell receptor beta chains from one sample, sequenced in a study of blood T cell repertoires in COVID-19. TCRdb's copy holds only in-frame clones and misses some; the assay was immunoSEQ multiplex PCR. The data contain tens of thousands of clones, approximately 83% of them singletons. The sample was peripheral blood. All receptors come from a man in his forties or fifties with COVID-19, enrolled during active disease.

The chain links TRBV2 to TRBJ1-1, with 7 bases identical to TRBD1. V dropped 9 bases and J dropped 1; count of bases not matched to a gene: 5. CDR1 SNHLY and CDR2 FYNNEI come from the germline V gene. The CDR3 has 13 residues. The CDR3 DNA sequence: TGTGCCAGTAAAAGGGACAGGAACACTGAAGCTTTCTTT. Amino acid sequence: CASKRDRNTEAFF.

J is TRBJ2-7 and V is TRBV5-1; 13 bases map to TRBD2. The germline gives CDR1 SGHRS, CDR2 YFSETQ. V dropped 2 bases and J dropped 5; count of bases not matched to a gene: 1. This CDR3 is 14 amino acids long. CDR3 sequence reads: CASSLLAGGNEQYF. Written as DNA, the CDR3 is TGCGCCAGCAGCTTACTAGCGGGAGGGAACGAGCAGTACTTC.

This clone was seen a few times. This chain joins TRBV24-1 and TRBJ2-1; TRBD1 aligns across 9 bases. CDR1 and CDR2 (germline): KGHDR, SFDVKD. The V segment lost 2 bases and the J segment 11 bases; nucleotides outside the gene matches: 3. CDR3 length: 13 amino acids. CDR3 nucleotide sequence: TGTGCCACCAGTGATTCCGGGACAGGGAAGCAGTTCTTC. Amino acids: CATSDSGTGKQFF.

This clone was observed a few times. V gene TRBV24-1 combines with J gene TRBJ2-3, with 12 bases that match TRBD2. The J segment lost 4 bases and the V segment lost 4 bases, leaving 2 bases of the junction unmatched. CDR1 KGHDR and CDR2 SFDVKD come from the germline V gene. CDR3 length equals 15 residues. The CDR3 nucleotides are TGTGCCACCAGTGAACTAGCGGGAGGACCAGATACGCAGTATTTT. It specifies CATSELAGGPDTQYF.

This chain links TRBV14 with TRBJ1-2; no clear D gene. This CDR3 contains 14 residues. In germline, CDR1 is SGHDN, CDR2 FVKESK. Trimming cost V 0 bases and J 5 bases, with 10 bases left between them. CDR3: CASSQDRVFYGYTF. The DNA for the CDR3 is TGTGCCAGCAGCCAAGACCGGGTATTTTATGGCTACACCTTC.

The CDR3: CASSVGLAGATYQETQYF. CDR3 coding DNA: TGTGCCAGCAGCGTAGGACTAGCGGGGGCCACGTACCAAGAGACCCAGTACTTC. The V gene is TRBV9, the J gene TRBJ2-5, with 12 bases identical to TRBD2. CDR3 size: 18 residues. V lost 0 bases and J lost 0; bases outside the gene matches: 6. CDR1 and CDR2 from the germline V gene are SGDLS and YYNGEE.

The chain combines TRBV20-1 with TRBJ1-1; D remains ambiguous. The V and J ends lost 3 bases and 7 bases respectively, with 9 bases between them. Germline V gene data show CDR1 as DFQATT and CDR2 as SNEGSKA (reference sequence). The CDR3 runs to 11 residues. CDR3 sequence: CSASDHGEAFF. In DNA form, the CDR3 reads TGCAGTGCTAGTGATCACGGTGAAGCTTTCTTT.

This clone showed up just a few times. The V call is TRBV9, the J call TRBJ2-3, with 11 bases aligning to TRBD2. The CDR3 totals 20 residues. Per the germline V gene, CDR1 is SGDLS and CDR2 is YYNGEE. Germline trimming cut 3 bases from V and 4 bases from J; bases unmatched to any gene: 19. The CDR3 DNA reads as TGTGCCAGCAGCGCGCCTCCGGGACAGCTACTAGCGGGAGTAGCAGATACGCAGTATTTT. It encodes CASSAPPGQLLAGVADTQYF.

As DNA, the CDR3 is TGCGCCAGCAGCTTGGCCGGAGGGCAGACGGCCAAAAACATTCAGTACTTC. This translates into CASSLAGGQTAKNIQYF. The V gene is TRBV5-1, the J gene TRBJ2-4; TRBD2 might be the D (6 bases). V lost 0 bases to trimming and J lost 1 base, with 14 bases between them. This CDR3 has 17 amino acids. Looked up from germline, CDR1 is SGHRS and CDR2 is YFSETQ.

This rearrangement joins TRBV28 to TRBJ1-5; D unresolved. The CDR3 runs to 14 residues. Germline V gene lookup returns CDR1 MDHEN and CDR2 SYDVKM. V lost 8 bases and J lost 1, with 12 bases in between. The CDR3 region has the DNA TGTGCCAGCTCCAAGGGCGGGAGCAATCAGCCCCAGCATTTT. As protein: CASSKGGSNQPQHF.

The chain employs TRBV27 and TRBJ2-2; TRBD1 matches at 8 bases. Germline CDR1 and CDR2: MNHEY and SMNVEV (reference sequence). The CDR3 sequence is 19 residues long. With 1 base clipped from V and 4 bases from J, the junction kept 14 bases outside the gene matches. CDR3 nucleotide sequence: TGTGCCAGCAGTTTATGGAACAGACAGGGGACGGTGGCCACCGGGGAGCTGTTTTTT. Its protein product is CASSLWNRQGTVATGELFF.

The chain is built from TRBV5-6 and TRBJ2-7, with D tentatively TRBD2 (6 bases). Between the trimmed V and J ends, which lost 2 bases and 7 bases, there was a span of 19 bases. The CDR3 is 15 amino acids. The germline V gene encodes CDR1 SGHDT and CDR2 YYEEEE. CDR3 sequence reads: CASSFPTGSTGEQYF. The CDR3 DNA sequence: TGTGCCAGCAGCTTCCCGACCGGGAGTACTGGAGAGCAGTACTTC.

The table lists this clone with a count of one. The CDR3 region has the DNA TGTGCCAGCACCGGGACAGAGAACACTGAAGCTTTCTTT. Translated: CASTGTENTEAFF. This chain links TRBV6-5 with TRBJ1-1; 7 bases agree with TRBD1. Trimming took 7 bases from V and 1 from J; bases not matched to a gene: 3. The CDR3 totals 13 residues. Germline V gene sequence: CDR1 MNHEY, CDR2 SVGAGI.

This clone was detected a few times. The chain combines TRBV6-2 or TRBV6-3 with TRBJ2-6, with TRBD2 matching over 7 bases. The CDR3 is 18 amino acids. The V and J ends lost 2 bases and 2 bases, in that order; junction bases with no gene match: 9. Germline CDR1 reads MNHEY; CDR2 reads SVGEGT. In DNA, the CDR3 is TGTGCCAGCAGTTACAAAGCGGGGTGGGGTGCTGGGGCCAACGTCCTGACTTTC. It codes for CASSYKAGWGAGANVLTF.

CDR3 region: CASSHPRATEAFF. In nucleotides, the CDR3 is TGCGCCAGCAGCCACCCCAGGGCCACTGAAGCTTTCTTT. The V gene is TRBV4-1, the J gene TRBJ1-1; TRBD1 is a possible D gene (5 bases). V was shortened by 3 bases and J by 4 bases, with 9 bases between the two germline ends. The CDR3 totals 13 residues. CDR1 is MGHRA, CDR2 YSYEKL, per germline.